Sequencing of this T cell receptor (beta chain) was carried out in a study of CD4+ T cells in melanoma. Study results and limitations: CD8+ T cell, macrophage and B cell function reportedly correlated with neoantigen-specific CD4+ T cells. Reportedly, melanoma neoantigen-specific CD4+ T cells showed varied differentiation states.

In regard to this clone: Its antigen remains unidentified.

Libraries were prepared by immunoSEQ multiplex PCR; TCRdb keeps only in-frame clonotypes and omits some of them. This sample has approximately 47,000 clones, with roughly 89% found just once. V lost 1 base, J lost 9 bases, and 13 bases lay in between. The CDR3 covers 14 residues. In germline, CDR1 is SNHLY, CDR2 FYNNEI. The TCR sequence derives from a human donor with melanoma. The gene calls are TRBV2 and TRBJ1-5, with D uncertain. The sequencing input was peripheral blood. The CDR3 bases are TGTGCCAGCAGTGAAGAGGTGACTATAGGGCCCCAGCATTTT. Translation: CASSEEVTIGPQHF. Full variable domain (remainder filled in from reference TRBV2 and TRBJ1-5): EPEVTQTPSHQVTQMGQEVILRCVPISNHLYFYWYRQILGQKVEFLVSFYNNEISEKSEIFDDQFSVERPDGSNFTLKIRSTKLEDSAMYFCASSEEVTIGPQHFGDGTRLSIL.